The rows below give T cell receptor beta chains drawn from one sample of a study of blood T cell repertoires in COVID-19. Measured with immunoSEQ multiplex PCR; TCRdb has only the in-frame clones, and not every one. Among roughly 200,000 clones listed, over 80% were seen once. Specimen: peripheral blood. The receptor set was obtained from a woman in her 40s with COVID-19, enrolled during active disease. Each CDR3 is given with its conserved first and last residue.

CDR3aa,v_gene,j_gene
CASSPSVSTEAFF,TRBV7-9,TRBJ1-1
CASSFRGVSVNTIYF,TRBV28,TRBJ1-3
CASSLEGAGETQYF,TRBV5-1,TRBJ2-5
CASSVGDRGREQYF,TRBV9,TRBJ2-7
CASRTGGYGYTF,TRBV6-5,TRBJ1-2
CASSTPPDRGMTEAFF,TRBV19,TRBJ1-1
CAIGQGGYNEQFF,TRBV7-6,TRBJ2-1
CASSPIDRGPRGKNTEAFF,TRBV18,TRBJ1-1
CASSPVGFRDYTF,TRBV9,TRBJ1-2
CASSVDRSSPLHF,TRBV2,TRBJ1-6
CASSNGQGGEAFF,TRBV6-2/TRBV6-3,TRBJ1-1
CASSLRGANEKLFF,TRBV6-6,TRBJ1-4
CAISAAYEQYF,TRBV10-3,TRBJ2-7
CASSLGGPGNYGYTF,TRBV5-1,TRBJ1-2
CASSPPGGPSSYNSPLHF,TRBV5-6,TRBJ1-6
CASSEALEGGNTIYF,TRBV6-1,TRBJ1-3
CASRGGFTEAFF,TRBV28,TRBJ1-1
CASSGGSSYNSPLHF,TRBV19,TRBJ1-6
CASSPLGSTDYGYTF,TRBV11-2,TRBJ1-2
CASSENSGSYEQYF,TRBV6-4,TRBJ2-7
CASSPVAAGGYTF,TRBV28,TRBJ1-2
CASSVLGGGRKAFF,TRBV28,TRBJ1-1
CASSPSRASYGYTF,TRBV5-4,TRBJ1-2
CASSISGTGTYEQYF,TRBV19,TRBJ2-7
CASSYSLDSLRGYTF,TRBV6-5,TRBJ1-2
CASSLYGNYGYTF,TRBV27,TRBJ1-2
CASSLDGGGANEKLFF,TRBV5-1,TRBJ1-4
CATSDRGRRVEETQYF,TRBV15,TRBJ2-5
CASSLGNSGRGGTDTQYF,TRBV5-1,TRBJ2-3
CASSLGRSYTDTQYF,TRBV5-4,TRBJ2-3
CASSALGARGETQYF,TRBV9,TRBJ2-5
CASSQLGQSLGAFF,TRBV14,TRBJ1-1
CASSSFMSSGNTIYF,TRBV6-5,TRBJ1-3
CASSESGVRKQFF,TRBV10-1,TRBJ2-1
CSEGGDGYGYTF,TRBV29-1,TRBJ1-2
CASSEVEAYEQYF,TRBV27,TRBJ2-7
CASSPGTGGRNTEAFF,TRBV3-1/TRBV3-2,TRBJ1-1
CASSPKREGRPYEQYF,TRBV19,TRBJ2-7
CASSPLDYYEQYF,TRBV18,TRBJ2-7
CASSEAGGNEQYF,TRBV2,TRBJ2-7